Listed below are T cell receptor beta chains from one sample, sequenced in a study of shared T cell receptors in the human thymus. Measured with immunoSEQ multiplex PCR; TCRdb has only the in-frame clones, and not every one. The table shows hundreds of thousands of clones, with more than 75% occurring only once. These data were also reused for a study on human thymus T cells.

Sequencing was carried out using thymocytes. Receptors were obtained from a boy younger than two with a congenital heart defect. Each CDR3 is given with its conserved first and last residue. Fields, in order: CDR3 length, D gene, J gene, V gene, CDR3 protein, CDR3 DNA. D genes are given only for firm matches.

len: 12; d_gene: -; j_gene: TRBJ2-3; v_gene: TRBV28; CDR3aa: CASRDSTDTQYF; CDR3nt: TGTGCCAGCAGGGACTCCACAGATACGCAGTATTTT
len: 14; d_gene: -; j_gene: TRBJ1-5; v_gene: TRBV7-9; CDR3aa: CASSLGGPNQPQHF; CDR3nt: TGTGCCAGCAGCTTAGGGGGCCCCAATCAGCCCCAGCATTTT
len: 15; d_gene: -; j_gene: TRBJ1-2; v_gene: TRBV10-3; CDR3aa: CAISGTPGILYGYTF; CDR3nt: TGTGCCATCAGTGGGACCCCCGGGATTCTCTATGGCTACACCTTC
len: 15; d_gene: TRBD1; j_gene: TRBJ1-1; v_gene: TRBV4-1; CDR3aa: CASSPGQGRGPEAFF; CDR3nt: TGCGCCAGCAGCCCGGGACAGGGCCGAGGTCCTGAAGCTTTCTTT
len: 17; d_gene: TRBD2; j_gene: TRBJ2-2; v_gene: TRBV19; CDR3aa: CASSMGLAGGYTGELFF; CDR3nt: TGTGCCAGTAGTATGGGACTAGCGGGAGGGTACACCGGGGAGCTGTTTTTT
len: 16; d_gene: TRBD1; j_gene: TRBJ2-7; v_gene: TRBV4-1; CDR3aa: CASSRERDRVTYEQYF; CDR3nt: TGCGCCAGCAGCCGAGAACGGGACAGGGTCACCTACGAGCAGTACTTC
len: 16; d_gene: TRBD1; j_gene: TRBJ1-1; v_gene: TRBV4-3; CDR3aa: CASSQERTTGFTEAFF; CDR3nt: TGCGCCAGCAGCCAAGAACGAACGACAGGGTTCACTGAAGCTTTCTTT
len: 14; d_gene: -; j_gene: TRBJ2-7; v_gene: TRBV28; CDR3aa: CASSFLDRAYEQYF; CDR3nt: TGTGCCAGCAGTTTCTTGGACAGAGCCTACGAGCAGTACTTC
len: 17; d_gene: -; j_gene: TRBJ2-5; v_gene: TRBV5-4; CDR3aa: CASSWTRAGQPKETQYF; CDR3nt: TGTGCCAGCAGCTGGACGCGCGCGGGACAGCCTAAAGAGACCCAGTACTTC
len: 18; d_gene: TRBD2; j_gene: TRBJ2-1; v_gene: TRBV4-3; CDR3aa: CASSPNGAREESSGEQFF; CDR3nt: TGCGCCAGCAGCCCTAACGGGGCGCGGGAGGAGTCTTCGGGTGAGCAGTTCTTC
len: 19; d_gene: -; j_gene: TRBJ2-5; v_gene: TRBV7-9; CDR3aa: CASSLVGYGMGQVKETQYF; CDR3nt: TGTGCCAGCAGCTTAGTCGGGTATGGAATGGGGCAGGTAAAAGAGACCCAGTACTTC
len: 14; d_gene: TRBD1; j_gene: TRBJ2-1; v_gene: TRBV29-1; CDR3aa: CSVEEGQAVNEQFF; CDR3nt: TGCAGCGTTGAAGAGGGACAGGCAGTGAATGAGCAGTTCTTC
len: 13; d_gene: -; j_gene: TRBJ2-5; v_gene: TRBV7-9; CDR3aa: CASSSRSSGTQYF; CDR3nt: TGTGCCAGCAGCTCACGGTCCTCGGGGACCCAGTACTTC